This TCR beta chain was captured in a study of T cells in Graves' hyperthyroidism and ophthalmopathy. In making diagnoses, clinical symptoms, serum thyroxine and TRAb, thyroid ultrasound and orbital computed tomography were all used. RNA transcripts gave rise to amplified TCR beta CDR3 regions. The HTBI primer set was used in a first-round RT-PCR of the TCR CDR3. MiXCR, run by TCRdb on the multiplex PCR reads, gives a single entry per CDR3 protein. The sample comprises some 510,000 distinct CDR3 sequences, more than 20% of which are singletons, and around 27% rests with the top ten. In germline, CDR1 is MNHEY, CDR2 SVGAGI. The CDR3 has 13 amino acids. V was cut by 2 bases and J by 5 bases, with 9 bases left in between. This clonotype was counted only a few times.

Specimen: blood. This TCR came from a man between 18 and 29 years old with Graves' hyperthyroidism. The chain combines TRBV6-5 with TRBJ2-5, with unresolved D. DNA of the CDR3: TGTGCCAGCAGTTACAGGGTATTGGAGACCCAGTACTTC. Its protein product is CASSYRVLETQYF.